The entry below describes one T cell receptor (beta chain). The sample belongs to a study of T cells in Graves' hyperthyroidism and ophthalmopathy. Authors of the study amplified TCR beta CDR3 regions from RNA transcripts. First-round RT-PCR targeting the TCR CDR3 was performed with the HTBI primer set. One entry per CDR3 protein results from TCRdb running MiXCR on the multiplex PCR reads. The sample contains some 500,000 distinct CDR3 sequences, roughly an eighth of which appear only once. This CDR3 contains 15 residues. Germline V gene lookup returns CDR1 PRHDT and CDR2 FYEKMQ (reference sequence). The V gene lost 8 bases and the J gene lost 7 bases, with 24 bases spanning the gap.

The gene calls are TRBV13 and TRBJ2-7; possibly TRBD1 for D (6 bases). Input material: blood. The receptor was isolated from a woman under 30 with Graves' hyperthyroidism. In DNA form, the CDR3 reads TGTGCCAGCGGCTCGGACTCGACAGGCCACAATGAGCAGTACTTC. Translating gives CASGSDSTGHNEQYF.